Listed below are T cell receptor beta chains from one sample, sequenced in a study of blood T cell repertoires in COVID-19. Produced via immunoSEQ multiplex PCR; TCRdb's table is partial and in-frame only. The sample lists a few hundred thousand clones; 75% to 90% were seen once. The sequenced sample consisted of PBMCs or T cells enriched from blood (not recorded which). The receptors were sampled from a man aged 25 to 45 who had recovered from COVID-19. The CDR3 runs from the conserved cysteine through the conserved F or W. D genes are given only for firm matches. Size values are once, few and many counts, or a class for expanded clones, and some rows have none.

clone_size: few
v_call: TRBV19
j_call: TRBJ1-2
d_call: .
cdr3_aa: CASSTPDTPNYGYTF
cdr3_nt: TGTGCCAGTAGTACACCGGACACTCCGAACTATGGCTACACCTTC

clone_size: .
v_call: TRBV28
j_call: TRBJ1-3
d_call: .
cdr3_aa: CASRRTVSGNTIYF
cdr3_nt: TGTGCCAGCAGACGAACAGTCTCTGGAAACACCATATATTTT

clone_size: .
v_call: TRBV2
j_call: TRBJ1-1
d_call: .
cdr3_aa: CASSLTGTNTEAFF
cdr3_nt: TGTGCCAGCTCATTGACAGGAACGAACACTGAAGCTTTCTTT

clone_size: .
v_call: TRBV6-5
j_call: TRBJ2-4
d_call: .
cdr3_aa: CASSIQGSGDIQYF
cdr3_nt: TGTGCCAGCAGTATACAGGGATCTGGTGACATTCAGTACTTC

clone_size: .
v_call: TRBV6-5
j_call: TRBJ2-2
d_call: .
cdr3_aa: CASHSQTANTGELFF
cdr3_nt: TGTGCCAGCCATAGCCAGACAGCGAACACCGGGGAGCTGTTTTTT

clone_size: once
v_call: TRBV9
j_call: TRBJ2-1
d_call: TRBD2
cdr3_aa: CASIPFLAGENEQFF
cdr3_nt: TGTGCCAGCATCCCATTTCTAGCGGGAGAAAATGAGCAGTTCTTC

clone_size: once
v_call: TRBV28
j_call: TRBJ2-1
d_call: TRBD2
cdr3_aa: CASSIGGGSYNEQFF
cdr3_nt: TGTGCCAGCAGTATCGGCGGGGGCTCCTACAATGAGCAGTTCTTC

clone_size: .
v_call: TRBV30
j_call: TRBJ2-7
d_call: .
cdr3_aa: CAISEQYF
cdr3_nt: TGTGCCATCAGCGAGCAGTACTTC

clone_size: .
v_call: TRBV13
j_call: TRBJ2-3
d_call: TRBD1
cdr3_aa: CASSPGQGTDTQYF
cdr3_nt: TGTGCCAGCAGCCCCGGACAGGGCACAGATACGCAGTATTTT

clone_size: .
v_call: TRBV28
j_call: TRBJ2-7
d_call: TRBD1
cdr3_aa: CASRTGGLHEQYF
cdr3_nt: TGTGCCAGCAGGACAGGGGGCTTACACGAGCAGTACTTC

clone_size: .
v_call: TRBV4-1
j_call: TRBJ2-4
d_call: .
cdr3_aa: CASSQDGLASIQYF
cdr3_nt: TGCGCCAGCAGCCAAGATGGGCTAGCAAGCATTCAGTACTTC

clone_size: few
v_call: TRBV28
j_call: TRBJ2-1
d_call: .
cdr3_aa: CASSPIGSHSYNEQFF
cdr3_nt: TGTGCCAGCAGTCCTATCGGGTCCCACTCCTACAATGAGCAGTTCTTC

clone_size: .
v_call: TRBV5-1
j_call: TRBJ2-1
d_call: .
cdr3_aa: CASRVIQDNEQFF
cdr3_nt: TGCGCCAGCAGGGTTATCCAGGACAATGAGCAGTTCTTC

clone_size: many
v_call: TRBV14
j_call: TRBJ2-6
d_call: .
cdr3_aa: CASSQGALPPGANVLTF
cdr3_nt: TGTGCCAGCAGCCAAGGGGCCCTTCCTCCTGGGGCCAACGTCCTGACTTTC

clone_size: .
v_call: TRBV5-6
j_call: TRBJ1-5
d_call: .
cdr3_aa: CASSSTGAYSNQPQHF
cdr3_nt: TGTGCCAGCAGCTCCACAGGAGCTTATAGCAATCAGCCCCAGCATTTT

clone_size: .
v_call: TRBV3-1/TRBV3-2
j_call: TRBJ1-3
d_call: .
cdr3_aa: CASSDRPQGGAIYF
cdr3_nt: TGTGCCAGCAGCGACCGTCCCCAGGGAGGCGCCATATATTTT

clone_size: .
v_call: TRBV7-7
j_call: TRBJ1-6
d_call: TRBD1
cdr3_aa: CASSLAGQENSPLHF
cdr3_nt: TGTGCTAGCAGCTTAGCGGGACAGGAGAATTCACCCCTCCACTTT

clone_size: .
v_call: TRBV27
j_call: TRBJ2-1
d_call: TRBD1
cdr3_aa: CASKPDRTLNEQFF
cdr3_nt: TGTGCCAGCAAACCGGACAGGACCCTGAATGAGCAGTTCTTC

clone_size: .
v_call: TRBV21-1
j_call: TRBJ2-2
d_call: .
cdr3_aa: CASSSHRGRSGELFF
cdr3_nt: TGTGCCAGCAGCAGCCACAGGGGTAGGTCCGGGGAGCTGTTTTTT

clone_size: .
v_call: TRBV27
j_call: TRBJ2-7
d_call: .
cdr3_aa: CASSTGGYEQYF
cdr3_nt: TGTGCCAGCAGTACAGGCGGCTACGAGCAGTACTTC

clone_size: few
v_call: TRBV7-2
j_call: TRBJ2-2
d_call: .
cdr3_aa: CASSSFERTGELFF
cdr3_nt: TGTGCCAGCAGCTCTTTCGAGCGCACCGGGGAGCTGTTTTTT

clone_size: .
v_call: TRBV5-1
j_call: TRBJ2-7
d_call: .
cdr3_aa: CASSLEGGLGEQYF
cdr3_nt: TGCGCCAGCAGCTTGGAAGGCGGGTTGGGAGAGCAGTACTTC

clone_size: .
v_call: TRBV3-1/TRBV3-2
j_call: TRBJ1-2
d_call: .
cdr3_aa: CASSQGQLVVSFGYTF
cdr3_nt: TGTGCCAGCAGCCAAGGACAGCTGGTAGTTTCCTTTGGCTACACCTTC

clone_size: .
v_call: TRBV5-5
j_call: TRBJ2-7
d_call: TRBD2
cdr3_aa: CASSPTGLVYEQYF
cdr3_nt: TGTGCCAGCAGCCCGACGGGACTAGTCTACGAGCAGTACTTC

clone_size: .
v_call: TRBV18
j_call: TRBJ2-7
d_call: .
cdr3_aa: CASSLTDSLAGEQYF
cdr3_nt: TGTGCCAGCTCACTAACTGACTCCTTGGCGGGCGAGCAGTACTTC

clone_size: .
v_call: TRBV10-2
j_call: TRBJ2-1
d_call: TRBD2
cdr3_aa: CASSETLAGGLNEQFF
cdr3_nt: TGCGCCAGCAGTGAGACTCTAGCGGGAGGGCTCAATGAGCAGTTCTTC

clone_size: .
v_call: TRBV10-2
j_call: TRBJ1-1
d_call: .
cdr3_aa: CASSERQENTEAFF
cdr3_nt: TGCGCCAGCAGTGAAAGACAGGAGAACACTGAAGCTTTCTTT

clone_size: .
v_call: TRBV6-1
j_call: TRBJ1-2
d_call: TRBD1
cdr3_aa: CASSELTGPNYGYTF
cdr3_nt: TGTGCCAGCAGTGAACTGACAGGGCCTAACTATGGCTACACCTTC

clone_size: once
v_call: TRBV5-1
j_call: TRBJ2-5
d_call: .
cdr3_aa: CASSGGTSSQETQYF
cdr3_nt: TGCGCCAGCAGCGGGGGGACTTCTTCCCAAGAGACCCAGTACTTC

clone_size: .
v_call: TRBV5-1
j_call: TRBJ2-2
d_call: TRBD2
cdr3_aa: CASSVPLAGVTGELFF
cdr3_nt: TGCGCCAGCAGCGTGCCTCTAGCGGGGGTCACCGGGGAGCTGTTTTTT

clone_size: .
v_call: TRBV6-4
j_call: TRBJ1-5
d_call: .
cdr3_aa: CASSEIYSNQPQHF
cdr3_nt: TGTGCCAGCAGTGAAATTTATAGCAATCAGCCCCAGCATTTT

clone_size: .
v_call: TRBV9
j_call: TRBJ1-1
d_call: TRBD1
cdr3_aa: CASSVTGVGTEAFF
cdr3_nt: TGTGCCAGCAGCGTAACAGGGGTGGGCACTGAAGCTTTCTTT

clone_size: .
v_call: TRBV19
j_call: TRBJ1-1
d_call: .
cdr3_aa: CASSLGRGNTEAFF
cdr3_nt: TGTGCCAGTAGTCTCGGACGGGGGAACACTGAAGCTTTCTTT

clone_size: few
v_call: TRBV19
j_call: TRBJ1-2
d_call: TRBD1
cdr3_aa: CASSTLTGGVYYGYTF
cdr3_nt: TGTGCCAGTAGTACCCTGACAGGGGGTGTATACTATGGCTACACCTTC

clone_size: .
v_call: TRBV19
j_call: TRBJ2-5
d_call: TRBD2
cdr3_aa: CASSRVASGSLGETQYF
cdr3_nt: TGTGCCAGTAGTCGGGTGGCTAGCGGGAGTTTAGGGGAGACCCAGTACTTC

clone_size: .
v_call: TRBV6-2/TRBV6-3
j_call: TRBJ2-2
d_call: .
cdr3_aa: CASSNPRREITGELFF
cdr3_nt: TGTGCCAGCAGCAACCCTAGGAGGGAGATAACCGGGGAGCTGTTTTTT

clone_size: .
v_call: TRBV7-2
j_call: TRBJ1-1
d_call: .
cdr3_aa: CASSRKTGFTEAFF
cdr3_nt: TGTGCCAGCAGCCGTAAGACGGGGTTCACTGAAGCTTTCTTT

clone_size: .
v_call: TRBV4-1
j_call: TRBJ2-7
d_call: TRBD2
cdr3_aa: CASSGHPTSGSYEQYF
cdr3_nt: TGCGCCAGCAGTGGGCACCCGACTAGCGGGAGCTACGAGCAGTACTTC

clone_size: .
v_call: TRBV14
j_call: TRBJ2-1
d_call: TRBD1
cdr3_aa: CASSQTGTGHYNEQFF
cdr3_nt: TGTGCCAGCAGCCAGACCGGGACAGGGCACTACAATGAGCAGTTCTTC

clone_size: .
v_call: TRBV30
j_call: TRBJ1-2
d_call: .
cdr3_aa: CAWRAVQGGGYTF
cdr3_nt: TGTGCCTGGAGAGCCGTGCAGGGCGGTGGCTACACCTTC

clone_size: once
v_call: TRBV7-9
j_call: TRBJ2-1
d_call: TRBD2
cdr3_aa: CASSSRTSGYNEQFF
cdr3_nt: TGTGCCAGCAGCTCGCGGACTAGCGGGTACAATGAGCAGTTCTTC